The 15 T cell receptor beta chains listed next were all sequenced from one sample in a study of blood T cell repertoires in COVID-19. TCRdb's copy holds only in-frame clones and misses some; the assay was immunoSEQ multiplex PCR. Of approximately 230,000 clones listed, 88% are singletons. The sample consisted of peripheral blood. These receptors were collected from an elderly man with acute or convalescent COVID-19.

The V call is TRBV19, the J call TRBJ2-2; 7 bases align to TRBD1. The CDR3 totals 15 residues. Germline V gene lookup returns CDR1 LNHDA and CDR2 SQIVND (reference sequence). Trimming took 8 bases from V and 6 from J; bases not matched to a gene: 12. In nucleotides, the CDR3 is TGTGCCAGTGCTGTAGGGGGCTCAACCGCCGGGGAGCTGTTTTTT. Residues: CASAVGGSTAGELFF.

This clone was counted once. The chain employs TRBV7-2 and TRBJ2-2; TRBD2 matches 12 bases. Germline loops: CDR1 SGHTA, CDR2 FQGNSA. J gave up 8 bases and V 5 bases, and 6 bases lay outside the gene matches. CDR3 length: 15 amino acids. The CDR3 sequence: CASSNLAGGSGELFF. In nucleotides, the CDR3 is TGTGCCAGCAGCAATCTAGCGGGAGGGTCAGGGGAGCTGTTTTTT.

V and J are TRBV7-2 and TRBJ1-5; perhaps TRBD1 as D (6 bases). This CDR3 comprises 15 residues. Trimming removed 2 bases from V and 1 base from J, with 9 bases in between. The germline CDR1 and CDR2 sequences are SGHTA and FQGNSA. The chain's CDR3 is CASSLNGQSNQPQHF. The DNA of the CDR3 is TGTGCCAGCAGCTTAAACGGACAGAGCAATCAGCCCCAGCATTTT. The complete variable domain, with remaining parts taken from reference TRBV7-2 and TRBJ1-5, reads GAGVSQSPSNKVTEKGKDVELRCDPISGHTALYWYRQSLGQGLEFLIYFQGNSAPDKSGLPSDRFSAERTGGSVSTLTIQRTQQEDSAVYLCASSLNGQSNQPQHFGDGTRLSIL.

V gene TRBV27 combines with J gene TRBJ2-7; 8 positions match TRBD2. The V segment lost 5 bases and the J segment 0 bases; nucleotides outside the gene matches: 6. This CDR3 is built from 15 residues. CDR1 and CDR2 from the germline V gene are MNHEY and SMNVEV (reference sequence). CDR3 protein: CASSAGSGGSYEQYF. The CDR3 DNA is TGTGCCAGCAGTGCGGGAAGCGGGGGCTCCTACGAGCAGTACTTC.

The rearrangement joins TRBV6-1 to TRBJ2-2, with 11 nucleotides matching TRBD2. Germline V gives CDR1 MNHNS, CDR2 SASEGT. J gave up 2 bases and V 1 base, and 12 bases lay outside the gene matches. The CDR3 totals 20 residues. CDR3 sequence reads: CASSEEGLAVRGANTGELFF. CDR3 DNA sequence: TGTGCCAGCAGTGAAGAGGGACTAGCGGTTCGAGGGGCTAACACCGGGGAGCTGTTTTTT.

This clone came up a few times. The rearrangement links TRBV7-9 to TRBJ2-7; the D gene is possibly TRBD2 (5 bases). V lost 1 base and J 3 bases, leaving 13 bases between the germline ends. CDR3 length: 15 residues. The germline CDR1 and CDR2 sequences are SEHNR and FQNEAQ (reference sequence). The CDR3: CASSLVPAESYEQYF. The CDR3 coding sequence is TGTGCCAGCAGCTTAGTCCCAGCGGAGAGCTACGAGCAGTACTTC.

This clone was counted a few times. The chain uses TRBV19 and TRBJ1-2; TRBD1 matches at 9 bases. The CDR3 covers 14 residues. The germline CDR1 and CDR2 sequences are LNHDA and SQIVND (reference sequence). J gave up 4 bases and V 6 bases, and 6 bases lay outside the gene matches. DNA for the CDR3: TGTGCCAGTAGGATACAGGGGGCTGGCTATGGCTACACCTTC. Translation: CASRIQGAGYGYTF.

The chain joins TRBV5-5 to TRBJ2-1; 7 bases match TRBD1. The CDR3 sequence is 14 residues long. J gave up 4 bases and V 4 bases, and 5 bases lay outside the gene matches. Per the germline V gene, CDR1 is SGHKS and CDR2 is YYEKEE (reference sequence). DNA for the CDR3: TGTGCCAGCAGCCCTGGACAGGCTTACAATGAGCAGTTCTTC. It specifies CASSPGQAYNEQFF.

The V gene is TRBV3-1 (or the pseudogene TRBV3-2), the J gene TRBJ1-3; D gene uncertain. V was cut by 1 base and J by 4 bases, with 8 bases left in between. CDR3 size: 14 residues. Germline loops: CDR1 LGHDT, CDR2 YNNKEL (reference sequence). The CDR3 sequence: CASSQVARGNTIYF. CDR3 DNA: TGTGCCAGCAGCCAAGTCGCGAGGGGAAACACCATATATTTT.

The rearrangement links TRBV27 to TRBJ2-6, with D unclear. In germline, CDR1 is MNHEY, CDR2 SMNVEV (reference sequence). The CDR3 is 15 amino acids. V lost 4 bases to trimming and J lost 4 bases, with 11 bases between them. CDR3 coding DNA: TGTGCCAGCAGTTATCGAGGTTCAGGGGCCAACGTCCTGACTTTC. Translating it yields CASSYRGSGANVLTF.

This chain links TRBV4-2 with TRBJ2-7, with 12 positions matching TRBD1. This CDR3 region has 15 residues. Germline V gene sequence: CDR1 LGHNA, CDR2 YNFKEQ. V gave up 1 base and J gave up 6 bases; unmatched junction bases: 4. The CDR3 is CASSQAGTGGSEQYF. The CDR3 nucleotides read TGTGCCAGCAGCCAAGCCGGGACAGGGGGCTCCGAGCAGTACTTC.

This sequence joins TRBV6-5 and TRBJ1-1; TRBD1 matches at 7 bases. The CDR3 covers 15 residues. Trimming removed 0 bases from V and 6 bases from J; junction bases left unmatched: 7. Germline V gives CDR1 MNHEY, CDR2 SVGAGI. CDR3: CASSYSQGLGAEAFF. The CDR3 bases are TGTGCCAGCAGTTACTCACAGGGGTTAGGGGCTGAAGCTTTCTTT.

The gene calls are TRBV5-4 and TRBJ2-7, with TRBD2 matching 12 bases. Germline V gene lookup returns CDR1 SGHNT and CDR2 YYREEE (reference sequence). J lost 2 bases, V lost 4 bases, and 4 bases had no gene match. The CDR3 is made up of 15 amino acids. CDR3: CASSLAGGGAYEQYF. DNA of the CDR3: TGTGCCAGCAGCCTAGCGGGAGGGGGAGCCTACGAGCAGTACTTC.

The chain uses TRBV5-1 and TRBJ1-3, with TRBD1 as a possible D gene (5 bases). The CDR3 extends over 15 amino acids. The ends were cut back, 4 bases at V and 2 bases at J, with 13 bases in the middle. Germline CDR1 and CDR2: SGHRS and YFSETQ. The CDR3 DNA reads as TGCGCCAGCAGCCCTGACGGGGGGACTGGAAACACCATATATTTT. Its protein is CASSPDGGTGNTIYF.

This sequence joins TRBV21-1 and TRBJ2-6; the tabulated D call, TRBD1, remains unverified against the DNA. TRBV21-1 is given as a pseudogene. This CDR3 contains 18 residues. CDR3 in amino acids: CASSPQQGIRPGANVLTF. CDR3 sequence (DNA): TGTGCCAGCAGCCCCCAACAGGGGATTCGGCCTGGGGCCAACGTCCTGACTTTC.